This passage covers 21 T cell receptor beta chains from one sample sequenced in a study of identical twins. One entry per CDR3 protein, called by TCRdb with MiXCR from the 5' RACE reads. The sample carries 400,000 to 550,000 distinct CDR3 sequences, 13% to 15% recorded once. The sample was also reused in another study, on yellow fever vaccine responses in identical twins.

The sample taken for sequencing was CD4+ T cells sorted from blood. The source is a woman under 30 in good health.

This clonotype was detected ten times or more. Here the CDR3 reads CASSSGGGRETQYF. CDR3 DNA: TGCGCCAGCAGCTCGGGAGGGGGTCGGGAGACCCAGTACTTC. The gene calls are TRBV5-1 and TRBJ2-5; 8 nucleotides line up with TRBD2. V was clipped by 3 bases and J by 5 bases; unmatched bases: 6. There are 14 residues in the CDR3. Germline V CDR1 and CDR2: SGHRS, YFSETQ.

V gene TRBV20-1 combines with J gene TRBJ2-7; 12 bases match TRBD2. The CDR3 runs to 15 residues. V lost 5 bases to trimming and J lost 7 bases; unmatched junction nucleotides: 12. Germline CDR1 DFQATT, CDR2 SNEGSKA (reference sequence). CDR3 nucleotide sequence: TGCAGTGCTCTCTCCGAGACTAGCGGGAGACAGGAGCAGTACTTC. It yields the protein CSALSETSGRQEQYF.

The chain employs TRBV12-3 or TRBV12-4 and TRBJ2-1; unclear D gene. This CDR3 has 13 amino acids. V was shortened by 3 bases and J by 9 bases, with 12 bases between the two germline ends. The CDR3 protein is CASSFRSTGEQFF. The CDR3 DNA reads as TGTGCCAGCAGTTTTAGATCCACGGGTGAGCAGTTCTTC.

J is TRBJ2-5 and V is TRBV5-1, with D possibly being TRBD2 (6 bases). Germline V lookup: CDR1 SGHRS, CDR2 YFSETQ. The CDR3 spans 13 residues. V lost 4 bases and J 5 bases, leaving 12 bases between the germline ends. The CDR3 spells CASSPAGPETQYF. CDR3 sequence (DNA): TGCGCCAGCAGCCCCGCGGGGCCGGAGACCCAGTACTTC.

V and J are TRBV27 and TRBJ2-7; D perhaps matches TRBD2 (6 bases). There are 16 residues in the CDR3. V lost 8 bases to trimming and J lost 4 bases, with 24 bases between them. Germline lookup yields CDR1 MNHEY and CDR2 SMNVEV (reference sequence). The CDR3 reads CASRVGPGTPLYEQYF. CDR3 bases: TGTGCCAGCCGCGTTGGGCCGGGGACTCCTCTATACGAGCAGTACTTC.

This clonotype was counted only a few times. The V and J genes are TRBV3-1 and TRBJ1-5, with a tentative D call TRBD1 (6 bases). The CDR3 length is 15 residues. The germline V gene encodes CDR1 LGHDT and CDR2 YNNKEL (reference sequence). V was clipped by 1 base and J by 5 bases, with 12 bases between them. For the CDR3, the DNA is TGTGCCAGCAGCCAAGTGCAGGGGACGGATCAGCCCCAGCATTTT. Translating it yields CASSQVQGTDQPQHF.

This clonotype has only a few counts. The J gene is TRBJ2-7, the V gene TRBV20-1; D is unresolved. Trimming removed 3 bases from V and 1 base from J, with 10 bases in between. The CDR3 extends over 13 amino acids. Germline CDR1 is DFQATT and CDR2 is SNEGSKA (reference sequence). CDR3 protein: CSASSQSSYEQYF. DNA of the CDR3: TGCAGTGCTAGTTCCCAGTCATCCTACGAGCAGTACTTC.

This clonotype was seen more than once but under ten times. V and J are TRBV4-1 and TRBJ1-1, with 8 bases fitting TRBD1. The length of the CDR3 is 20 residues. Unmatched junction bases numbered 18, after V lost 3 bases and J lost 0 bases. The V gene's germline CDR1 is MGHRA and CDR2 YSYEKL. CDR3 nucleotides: TGCGCCAGCAGCCATAAAAAACCGGGACAGGCAGACTCGTTGAACACTGAAGCTTTCTTT. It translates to CASSHKKPGQADSLNTEAFF.

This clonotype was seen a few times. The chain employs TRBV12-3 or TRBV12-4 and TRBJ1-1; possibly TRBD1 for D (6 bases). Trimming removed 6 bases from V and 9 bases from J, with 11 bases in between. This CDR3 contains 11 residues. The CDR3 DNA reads TGTGCCAGCAGACTGGGACACCAAGCTTTCTTT. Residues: CASRLGHQAFF.

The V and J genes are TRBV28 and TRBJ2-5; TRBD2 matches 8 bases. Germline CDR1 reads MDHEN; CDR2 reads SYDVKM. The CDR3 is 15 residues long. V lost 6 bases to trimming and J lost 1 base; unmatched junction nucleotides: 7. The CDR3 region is CASRPRGAVQETQYF. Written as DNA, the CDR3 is TGTGCCAGCAGGCCGCGGGGGGCAGTCCAAGAGACCCAGTACTTC.

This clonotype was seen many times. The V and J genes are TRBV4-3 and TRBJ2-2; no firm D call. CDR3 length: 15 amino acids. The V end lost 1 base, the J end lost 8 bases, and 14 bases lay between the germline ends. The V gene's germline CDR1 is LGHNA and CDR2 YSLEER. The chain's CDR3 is CASSQVLQTQGELFF. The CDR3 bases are TGCGCCAGCAGCCAAGTCCTCCAGACCCAGGGGGAGCTGTTTTTT.

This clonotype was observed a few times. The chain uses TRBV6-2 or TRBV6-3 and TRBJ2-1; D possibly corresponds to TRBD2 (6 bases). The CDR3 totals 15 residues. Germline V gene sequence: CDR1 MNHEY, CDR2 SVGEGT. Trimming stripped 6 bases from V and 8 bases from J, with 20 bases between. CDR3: CASSYTTGGLDEQFF. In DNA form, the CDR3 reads TGTGCCAGCAGCTACACGACCGGGGGATTGGATGAGCAGTTCTTC.

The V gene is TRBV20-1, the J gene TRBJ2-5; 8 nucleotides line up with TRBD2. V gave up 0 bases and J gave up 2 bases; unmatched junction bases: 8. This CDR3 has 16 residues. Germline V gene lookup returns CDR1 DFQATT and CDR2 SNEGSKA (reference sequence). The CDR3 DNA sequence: TGCAGTGCTAGAGATCCTACTAGCGGAAGACAAGAGACCCAGTACTTC. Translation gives CSARDPTSGRQETQYF.

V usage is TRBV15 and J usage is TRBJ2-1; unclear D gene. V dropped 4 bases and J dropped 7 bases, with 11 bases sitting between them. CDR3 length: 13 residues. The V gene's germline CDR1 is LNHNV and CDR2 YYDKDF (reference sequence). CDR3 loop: CATSKNEPNEQFF. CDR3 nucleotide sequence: TGTGCCACCAGCAAGAACGAACCAAATGAGCAGTTCTTC.

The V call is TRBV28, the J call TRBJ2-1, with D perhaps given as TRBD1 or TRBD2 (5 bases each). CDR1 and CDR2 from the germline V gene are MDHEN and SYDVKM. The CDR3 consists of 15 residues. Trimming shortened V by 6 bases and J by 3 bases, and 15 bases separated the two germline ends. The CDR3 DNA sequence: TGTGCCAGCAGAGACGGGGCCTTGCTCTACAATGAGCAGTTCTTC. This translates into CASRDGALLYNEQFF.

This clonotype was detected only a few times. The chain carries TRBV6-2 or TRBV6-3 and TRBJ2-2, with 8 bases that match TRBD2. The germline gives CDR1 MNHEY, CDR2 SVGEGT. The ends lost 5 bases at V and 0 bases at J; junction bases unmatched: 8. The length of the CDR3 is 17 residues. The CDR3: CASSLSRREANTGELFF. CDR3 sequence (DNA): TGTGCCAGCAGTCTCTCTCGGCGGGAGGCGAACACCGGGGAGCTGTTTTTT.

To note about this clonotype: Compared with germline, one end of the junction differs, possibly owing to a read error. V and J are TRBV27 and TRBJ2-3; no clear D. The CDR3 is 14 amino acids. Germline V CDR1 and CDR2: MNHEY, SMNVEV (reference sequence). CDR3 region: CASSPPPYTDTLYF. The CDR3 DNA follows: TGTGCCAGCAGTCCGCCCCCCTACACAGATACGCTGTATTTT.

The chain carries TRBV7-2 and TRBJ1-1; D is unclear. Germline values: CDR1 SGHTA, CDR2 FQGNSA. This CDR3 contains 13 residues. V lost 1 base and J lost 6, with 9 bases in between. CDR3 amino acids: CASSLVRSAEAFF. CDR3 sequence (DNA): TGTGCCAGCAGCTTAGTCAGGAGCGCTGAAGCTTTCTTT.

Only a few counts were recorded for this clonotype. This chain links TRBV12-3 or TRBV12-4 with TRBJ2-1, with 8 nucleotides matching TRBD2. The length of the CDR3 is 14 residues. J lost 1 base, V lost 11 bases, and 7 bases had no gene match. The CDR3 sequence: CAPLREESYNEQFF. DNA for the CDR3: TGTGCCCCTCTGCGGGAGGAGTCCTACAATGAGCAGTTCTTC.

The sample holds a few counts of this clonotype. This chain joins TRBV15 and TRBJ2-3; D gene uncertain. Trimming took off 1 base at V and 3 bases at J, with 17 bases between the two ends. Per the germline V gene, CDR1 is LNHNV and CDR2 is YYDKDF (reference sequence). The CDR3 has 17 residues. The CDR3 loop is CATSRVLRAGSTDTQYF. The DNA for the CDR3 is TGTGCCACCAGCAGAGTTTTAAGGGCTGGGTCGACAGATACGCAGTATTTT.

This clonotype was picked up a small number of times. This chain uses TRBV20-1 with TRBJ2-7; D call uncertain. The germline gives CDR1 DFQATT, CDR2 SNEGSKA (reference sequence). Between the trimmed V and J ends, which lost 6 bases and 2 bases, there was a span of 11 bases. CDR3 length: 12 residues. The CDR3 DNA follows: TGCAGTGCCCGGACGGTGACCTACGAGCAGTACTTC. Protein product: CSARTVTYEQYF.